Listed below are T cell receptor beta chains from one sample, sequenced in a study of OX40 agonist ivuxolimab in advanced cancers. The assay was immunoSEQ multiplex PCR, and TCRdb's table has in-frame clones only and misses some. There are over 55,000 clones in the sample; roughly 82% occur only once, and 2% to 3% lies in the top ten. The sequenced sample was CD4+ or CD8+ T cells sorted from blood, obtained in a trial of the OX40 agonist ivuxolimab. Source of these receptors: an adult with an advanced solid tumor such as melanoma, head and neck, liver or kidney cancer. CDR3s include the opening cysteine and the closing phenylalanine or tryptophan. The D gene is left open where the match is weak. Not all rows give a size; the values are once, few, many and, for expanded clones, a class.

J	V	size	D	DNA	CDR3
TRBJ2-1	TRBV12-5	-	-	TGTGCTAGTGCCGGGCGGACGAATGAGCAGTTCTTC	CASAGRTNEQFF
TRBJ2-5	TRBV5-1	-	-	TGCGCCAGCAGCTTGGTCGCGGGGAAGGAAGAGACCCAGTACTTC	CASSLVAGKEETQYF
TRBJ2-7	TRBV5-6	-	-	TGTGCCAGCAGCTCCCAAGGACCTGGGCCCTACGAGCAGTACTTC	CASSSQGPGPYEQYF
TRBJ1-1	TRBV4-3	-	-	TGCGCCAGCAGCGCCAGTAGTTCCAGGGGTTCTGAAGCTTTCTTT	CASSASSSRGSEAFF
TRBJ1-2	TRBV2	-	-	TGTGCCAGCACAGACGCGAGGACTAAGGGCTACACCTTC	CASTDARTKGYTF
TRBJ2-3	TRBV5-1	-	-	TGCGCCAGCAGCTCGCAGGGTTTCCGCACAGATACGCAGTATTTT	CASSSQGFRTDTQYF
TRBJ2-7	TRBV6-1	-	-	TGTGCCAGCAGACTAGGGCGGACCAGCTCCTACGAGCAGTACTTC	CASRLGRTSSYEQYF
TRBJ1-3	TRBV14	-	-	TGTGCCAGCAGCCAGACTAATAGCGGAAACACCATATATTTT	CASSQTNSGNTIYF
TRBJ1-1	TRBV7-9	-	TRBD1	TGTGCCAGCTCTAGTGCTCAGGGGGGCGCTTTCTTT	CASSSAQGGAFF
TRBJ1-5	TRBV5-8	-	-	TGTGCCAGCCAAGGGGCGAATCAGCCCCAGCATTTT	CASQGANQPQHF
TRBJ2-7	TRBV9	-	-	TGTGCCAGCAGCGTAGACGGGGGCTCCCTCTACGAGCAGTACTTC	CASSVDGGSLYEQYF
TRBJ2-5	TRBV2	-	TRBD2	TGTGCCAGCAGTCGTGGACTAGCGGGGGGACAAGAGACCCAGTACTTC	CASSRGLAGGQETQYF
TRBJ2-2	TRBV25-1	-	TRBD2	TGTGCCAGCAGTGAAGACCGAGCGGGAGGGAACACCGGGGAGCTGTTTTTT	CASSEDRAGGNTGELFF
TRBJ1-1	TRBV6-1	-	TRBD1	TGTGCCAGCAGCTTTGAACAGGGGACTGAAGCTTTCTTT	CASSFEQGTEAFF
TRBJ2-2	TRBV5-6	few	TRBD2	TGTGCCAGCAGCGGCCCCGGGACTATGAACACCGGGGAGCTGTTTTTT	CASSGPGTMNTGELFF
TRBJ2-7	TRBV6-1	-	TRBD1	TGTGCCAGCAGTGAGGGGGACAGCTCCTACGAGCAGTACTTC	CASSEGDSSYEQYF
TRBJ1-5	TRBV19	-	-	TGTGCCAGTAGCCCAGGAAAGGCTCAGCCCCAGCATTTT	CASSPGKAQPQHF
TRBJ1-2	TRBV7-2	-	-	TGTGCCAGCAGCTTAGCCGGGACTTTCAGCTATGGCTACACCTTC	CASSLAGTFSYGYTF
TRBJ2-5	TRBV5-1	-	-	TGCGCCAGCAGCTTGGCAGCAGGGAAGGAGACCCAGTACTTC	CASSLAAGKETQYF
TRBJ2-7	TRBV11-2	-	TRBD1	TGTGCCAGCAGCTTAGTAGACAGGGGGCTATACGAGCAGTACTTC	CASSLVDRGLYEQYF
TRBJ1-1	TRBV19	-	-	TGTGCCAGTAGTATGGGGGGATACACTGAAGCTTTCTTT	CASSMGGYTEAFF
TRBJ1-5	TRBV4-2	-	-	TGTGCCAGCAGCCAAGGAGCTGTCAGCAATCAGCCCCAGCATTTT	CASSQGAVSNQPQHF
TRBJ1-1	TRBV6-6	-	-	TGTGCCAGCAGTTTCCAGGGGAACACTGAAGCTTTCTTT	CASSFQGNTEAFF
TRBJ2-2	TRBV9	once	TRBD1	TGTGCCAGCAGCGTAGTAGACAGGGTGACCGGGGAGCTGTTTTTT	CASSVVDRVTGELFF
TRBJ2-3	TRBV7-3	-	-	TGTGCCAGCAGCTCCGGGACTCCTTTGTCAGATACGCAGTATTTT	CASSSGTPLSDTQYF
TRBJ1-2	TRBV2	few	-	TGTGCCAGCAGTGTGTCAGGGAACTATGGCTACACCTTC	CASSVSGNYGYTF
TRBJ1-2	TRBV7-2	few	TRBD1	TGTGCCAGCAGTCCGCTACAGGGGGCGCTTGGCTACACCTTC	CASSPLQGALGYTF
TRBJ2-7	TRBV5-1	-	-	TGCGCCAGCTCCCGTGGGGACGGGGGTAACGAGCAGTACTTC	CASSRGDGGNEQYF
TRBJ1-1	TRBV2	-	-	TGTGCCAGCAGTTTGGCGAACACTGAAGCTTTCTTT	CASSLANTEAFF
TRBJ2-4	TRBV11-2	once	-	TGTGCCAGCAGCTTTACAGGGGAGGACATTCAGTACTTC	CASSFTGEDIQYF
TRBJ2-1	TRBV25-1	-	TRBD2	TGTGCCAGCACCCCGGGGAGTAGCGGGGGGGCCGGTGAGCAGTTCTTC	CASTPGSSGGAGEQFF
TRBJ1-4	TRBV15	-	-	TGTGCCACCAGCAGGGGTAGACAGATGCAAGAAAAACTGTTTTTT	CATSRGRQMQEKLFF
TRBJ1-6	TRBV7-8	-	TRBD1	TGTGCCAGCAGCTTAGCTACGACAGGGGGGTTCAGAAATTCACCCCTCCACTTT	CASSLATTGGFRNSPLHF
TRBJ2-6	TRBV19	-	-	TGTGCCAGTAGTAAACGACAGGTTCTCTCTGGGGCCAACGTCCTGACTTTC	CASSKRQVLSGANVLTF
TRBJ2-5	TRBV6-1	-	TRBD1	TGTGCCAGCAGTTTCTGGGACAGGGGAAAAGAGACCCAGTACTTC	CASSFWDRGKETQYF
TRBJ2-7	TRBV6-1	-	TRBD1	TGTGCCAGCATGCGGACAGGTCTCTACGAGCAGTACTTC	CASMRTGLYEQYF
TRBJ2-1	TRBV7-3	-	-	TGTGCCAGCAGCCTTCTAGTCGGGGCCCTCAATGAGCAGTTCTTC	CASSLLVGALNEQFF
TRBJ2-3	TRBV5-1	-	TRBD2	TGCGCCAGCAGCTCCGGGACTAGCGGGGGGTCGGATACGCAGTATTTT	CASSSGTSGGSDTQYF
TRBJ1-1	TRBV25-1	medium-sized	TRBD1	TGTGCCAGCAGTGGTACTTTTGGGGACAGGAGATTAGAAGCTTTCTTT	CASSGTFGDRRLEAFF
TRBJ1-4	TRBV7-8	-	-	TGTGCCAGCACCGACAGGAGGGTAGGGGAAAAACTGTTTTTT	CASTDRRVGEKLFF